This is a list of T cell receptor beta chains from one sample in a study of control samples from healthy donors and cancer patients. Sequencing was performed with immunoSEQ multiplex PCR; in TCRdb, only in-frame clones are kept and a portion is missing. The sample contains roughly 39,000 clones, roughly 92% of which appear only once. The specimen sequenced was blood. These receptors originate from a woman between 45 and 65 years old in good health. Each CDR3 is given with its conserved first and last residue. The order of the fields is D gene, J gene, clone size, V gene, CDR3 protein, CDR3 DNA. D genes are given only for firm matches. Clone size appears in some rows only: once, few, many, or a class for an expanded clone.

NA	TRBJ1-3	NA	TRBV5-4	CASSLGGYGNTIYF	TGTGCCAGCAGCTTGGGTGGCTATGGAAACACCATATATTTT
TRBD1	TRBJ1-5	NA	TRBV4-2	CASSQGTGTGDQPQHF	TGTGCCAGCAGCCAAGGTACAGGGACAGGGGATCAGCCCCAGCATTTT
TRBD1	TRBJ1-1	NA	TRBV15	CATSRDPTGGEAFF	TGTGCCACCAGCAGAGATCCGACAGGGGGGGAAGCTTTCTTT
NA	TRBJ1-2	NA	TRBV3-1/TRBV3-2	CASRQTGLYGYTF	TGTGCCAGCAGGCAGACAGGACTCTATGGCTACACCTTC
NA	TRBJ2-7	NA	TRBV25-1	CASSGGRYEQYF	TGTGCCAGCAGTGGCGGCAGATACGAGCAGTACTTC
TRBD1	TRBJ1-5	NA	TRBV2	CASSEFGTDNQPQHF	TGTGCCAGCAGTGAATTCGGGACAGACAATCAGCCCCAGCATTTT
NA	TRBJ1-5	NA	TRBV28	CASSLISSYSNQPQHF	TGTGCCAGCAGTTTAATAAGCTCTTATAGCAATCAGCCCCAGCATTTT
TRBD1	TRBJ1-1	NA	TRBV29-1	CSVVTGGGGAFF	TGCAGCGTGGTAACAGGGGGCGGAGGAGCTTTCTTT
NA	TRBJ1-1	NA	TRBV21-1	CASSKSGGRTEAFF	TGTGCCAGCAGCAAAAGTGGGGGACGTACTGAAGCTTTCTTT
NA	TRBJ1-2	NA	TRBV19	CASSIIGQSNYGYTF	TGTGCCAGTAGTATCATCGGACAGTCTAACTATGGCTACACCTTC
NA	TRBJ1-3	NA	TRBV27	CASSRGSGNTIYF	TGTGCCAGCAGTCGGGGCTCTGGAAACACCATATATTTT
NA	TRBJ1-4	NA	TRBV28	CASSSGGEKLFF	TGTGCCAGCAGTTCCGGGGGTGAAAAACTGTTTTTT
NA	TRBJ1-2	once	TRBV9	CASSVFRDGGGDGYTF	TGTGCCAGCAGCGTTTTCCGGGACGGAGGGGGTGATGGCTACACCTTC
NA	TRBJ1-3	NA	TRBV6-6	CASRPTVPGNTIYF	TGTGCCAGCAGGCCGACAGTCCCTGGAAACACCATATATTTT
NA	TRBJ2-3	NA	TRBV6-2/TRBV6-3	CASSPGGTDTQYF	TGTGCCAGCAGCCCGGGAGGCACAGATACGCAGTATTTT
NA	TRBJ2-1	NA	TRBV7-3	CASSLTKGGEQFF	TGTGCCAGCAGCTTAACGAAGGGAGGTGAGCAGTTCTTC
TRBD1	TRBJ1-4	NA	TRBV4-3	CASSQVSTGGSEKLFF	TGCGCCAGCAGCCAAGTATCGACAGGGGGCAGTGAAAAACTGTTTTTT
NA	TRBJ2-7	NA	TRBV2	CASSRARFYEQYF	TGTGCCAGCAGTCGGGCTCGGTTCTACGAGCAGTACTTC
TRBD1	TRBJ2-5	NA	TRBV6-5	CASSFGQGRMETQYF	TGTGCCAGCAGCTTCGGACAGGGGAGGATGGAGACCCAGTACTTC
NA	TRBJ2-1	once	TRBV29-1	CSVDTTGRGNEQFF	TGCAGCGTTGATACGACTGGCCGGGGGAATGAGCAGTTCTTC
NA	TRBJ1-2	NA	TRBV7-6	CASSPDGGRDYGYTF	TGTGCCAGCAGCCCCGATGGAGGGAGAGACTATGGCTACACCTTC
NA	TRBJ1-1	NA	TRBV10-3	CAISESGVGAEAFF	TGTGCCATCAGTGAGTCGGGGGTGGGGGCTGAAGCTTTCTTT
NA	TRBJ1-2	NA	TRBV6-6	CASSLDRNYGYTF	TGTGCCAGCAGTTTAGACAGGAACTATGGCTACACCTTC
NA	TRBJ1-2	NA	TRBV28	CASNRLPFYGYTF	TGTGCCAGCAATCGGCTACCATTCTATGGCTACACCTTC
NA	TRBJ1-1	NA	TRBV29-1	CSVGKGNTEAFF	TGCAGCGTTGGGAAGGGGAACACTGAAGCTTTCTTT
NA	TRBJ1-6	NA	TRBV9	CASSEGRPGAGSPLHF	TGTGCCAGCAGCGAGGGGCGTCCAGGGGCGGGTTCACCCCTCCACTTT
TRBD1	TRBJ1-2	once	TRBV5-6	CASSLGSGGVYGYTF	TGTGCCAGCAGCTTGGGTTCAGGGGGCGTCTATGGCTACACCTTC
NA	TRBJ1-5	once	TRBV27	CASSFQGPNQPQHF	TGTGCCAGCAGTTTTCAGGGGCCCAATCAGCCCCAGCATTTT
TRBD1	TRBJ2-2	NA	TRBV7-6	CASSSHPGQGNTGELFF	TGTGCCAGCAGCTCCCACCCTGGACAGGGGAACACCGGGGAGCTGTTTTTT
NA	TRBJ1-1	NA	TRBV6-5	CASRKGIRGTEAFF	TGTGCCAGCAGAAAAGGGATTCGGGGCACTGAAGCTTTCTTT
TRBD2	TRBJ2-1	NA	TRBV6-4	CASSVLAGDSEGEQFF	TGTGCCAGCAGTGTCCTAGCGGGGGACTCGGAGGGTGAGCAGTTCTTC
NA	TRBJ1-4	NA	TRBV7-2	CASSLDGGSREKLFF	TGTGCCAGCAGCTTAGACGGGGGTAGTAGGGAAAAACTGTTTTTT
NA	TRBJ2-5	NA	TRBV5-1	CASSLVGSETQYF	TGCGCCAGCAGCTTGGTGGGTAGCGAGACCCAGTACTTC
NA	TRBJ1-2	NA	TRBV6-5	CASSYSYGENYGYTF	TGTGCCAGCAGTTACTCGTACGGTGAAAACTATGGCTACACCTTC
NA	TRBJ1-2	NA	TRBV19	CASRRLLGDYGYTF	TGTGCCAGTAGGCGGTTATTGGGGGACTATGGCTACACCTTC
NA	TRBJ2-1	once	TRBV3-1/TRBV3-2	CASSQAGGSAAEQFF	TGTGCCAGCAGCCAAGCGGGGGGCTCCGCGGCTGAGCAGTTCTTC
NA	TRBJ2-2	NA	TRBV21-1	CASSKPGQPKNTGELFF	TGTGCCAGCAGCAAACCTGGACAGCCGAAGAACACCGGGGAGCTGTTTTTT
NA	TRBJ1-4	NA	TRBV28	CASSSPSQFELFF	TGTGCCAGCAGTTCCCCCAGTCAGTTCGAACTGTTTTTT
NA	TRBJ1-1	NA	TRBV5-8	CASSMFRAAGTEAFF	TGTGCCAGCAGCATGTTTCGGGCCGCGGGCACTGAAGCTTTCTTT
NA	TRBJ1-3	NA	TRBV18	CAGLRGSGNTIYF	TGTGCCGGACTCAGGGGCTCTGGAAACACCATATATTTT
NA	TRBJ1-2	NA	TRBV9	CASSGPTVESNYGYTF	TGTGCCAGCAGCGGACCAACGGTAGAGAGTAACTATGGCTACACCTTC
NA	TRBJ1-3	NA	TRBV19	CASSIASRSSGNTIYF	TGTGCCAGTAGTATAGCTTCCAGGAGCTCTGGAAACACCATATATTTT